This note documents a single T cell receptor (beta chain) sequence. The data were taken from a study of cytomegalovirus exposure and HLA in healthy donors. The primer mix had 60 Vbeta and 13 Jbeta primers. Generated by immunoSEQ multiplex PCR, the TCRdb table keeps only in-frame clones and is missing some. This sample has about 200,000 clones, with around 80% found just once. The receptor was derived from a man aged 45-60 years in good health and CMV-seronegative. Source material: PBMCs.

As DNA, the CDR3 is TGTGCCAGCAGTTCTACCGGGACAGGTACCACTGGCTACACCTTC. Amino acid sequence: CASSSTGTGTTGYTF. The chain combines TRBV28 with TRBJ1-2; 8 nucleotides align to TRBD1. This CDR3 is 15 amino acids long. V lost 4 bases and J lost 7; bases outside the gene matches: 11. Per germline, CDR1 MDHEN and CDR2 SYDVKM.